The 22 T cell receptor beta chains reported below all come from one sample, sequenced in a study of blood T cell repertoires in COVID-19. Measured with immunoSEQ multiplex PCR; TCRdb has only the in-frame clones, and not every one. The sample carries about 68,000 clones, about nine tenths recorded once. Sample: peripheral blood. These receptors were taken from a young man with acute or convalescent COVID-19.

This chain links TRBV7-9 with TRBJ2-7; 11 bases match TRBD1. Germline lookup yields CDR1 SEHNR and CDR2 FQNEAQ (reference sequence). The CDR3 extends over 15 amino acids. Losses at the gene ends were 8 bases for V and 5 bases for J; bases not matched to a gene: 11. Here the CDR3 reads CASGQGRTGGNEQYF. The CDR3 bases are TGTGCCAGCGGCCAAGGAAGGACAGGGGGCAACGAGCAGTACTTC.

This chain links TRBV6-5 with TRBJ2-5, with 12 bases that match TRBD2. The CDR3 has 14 residues. In germline, CDR1 is MNHEY, CDR2 SVGAGI. Trimming removed 6 bases from V and 3 bases from J; junction bases left unmatched: 2. The CDR3 sequence is CASRLAGGEETQYF. For the CDR3, the DNA is TGTGCCAGCAGGCTAGCGGGAGGGGAAGAGACCCAGTACTTC.

The V call is TRBV29-1, the J call TRBJ2-1; D not resolved. The CDR3 spans 12 residues. V lost 3 bases and J 8 bases, leaving 11 bases between the germline ends. Germline values: CDR1 SQVTM, CDR2 ANQGSEA. CDR3 DNA sequence: TGCAGCGTTGATGCCCAGACTTATGAGCAGTTCTTC. This sequence encodes CSVDAQTYEQFF.

The chain recombines TRBV12-3 or TRBV12-4 with TRBJ2-3; unclear D gene. The CDR3 extends over 12 amino acids. Trimming shortened V by 2 bases and J by 6 bases, and 6 bases separated the two germline ends. The CDR3 coding sequence is TGTGCCAGCAGTTTATCTATCGATACGCAGTATTTT. Amino acids: CASSLSIDTQYF.

CDR3 region: CASSLGGQDETQYF. CDR3 nucleotides: TGTGCCAGCAGCTTAGGGGGCCAGGACGAGACCCAGTACTTC. This sequence joins TRBV11-3 and TRBJ2-5, with a tentative D call TRBD1 (5 bases). Trimming took 1 base from V and 5 from J, leaving 11 bases between them. The V gene's germline CDR1 is SGHNT and CDR2 YENEEA. This CDR3 region has 14 residues. The full variable domain, completed using reference TRBV11-3 and TRBJ2-5, is EAGVVQSPRYKIIEKKQPVAFWCNPISGHNTLYWYLQNLGQGPELLIRYENEEAVDDSQLPKDRFSAERLKGVDSTLKIQPAELGDSAVYLCASSLGGQDETQYFGPGTRLLVL.

The chain is built from TRBV19 and TRBJ1-6; TRBD1 aligns across 7 bases. V trimming: 8 bases; J trimming: 4 bases; junction bases outside the gene matches: 5. The CDR3 sequence is 14 residues long. The germline CDR1 and CDR2 sequences are LNHDA and SQIVND (reference sequence). In nucleotides, the CDR3 is TGTGCCAGTTCGAACAGGGGTTATAATTCACCCCTCCACTTT. It translates to CASSNRGYNSPLHF.

V and J are TRBV5-4 and TRBJ2-3, with D unclear. From germline, CDR1 is SGHNT and CDR2 YYREEE (reference sequence). The ends were cut back, 6 bases at V and 4 bases at J, with 9 bases in the middle. The CDR3 spans 12 residues. DNA for the CDR3: TGTGCCAGCACCTCCGGTGCAGATACGCAGTATTTT. Its protein is CASTSGADTQYF.

The sample holds a few counts of this clone. This chain uses TRBV4-1 with TRBJ2-7; the match to TRBD2 covers 9 bases. Per germline, CDR1 MGHRA and CDR2 YSYEKL. The CDR3 totals 15 residues. J was trimmed by 5 bases and V by 1 base; bases with no gene match: 6. CDR3 bases: TGCGCCAGCAGCCAAGGTCATAGCGGGAGAAACGAGCAGTACTTC. This encodes CASSQGHSGRNEQYF.

The V gene is TRBV7-2, the J gene TRBJ2-1, with D perhaps matching TRBD2 (5 bases). Germline V gene data show CDR1 as SGHTA and CDR2 as FQGNSA. The CDR3 is 16 residues long. Deletions cut 3 bases from V and 0 bases from J, with 12 bases between. The CDR3 reads CASSFLGENSYNEQFF. Written as DNA, the CDR3 is TGTGCCAGCAGCTTCCTTGGGGAGAACTCCTACAATGAGCAGTTCTTC.

This chain uses TRBV18 with TRBJ1-5; 11 bases map to TRBD1. This CDR3 region has 16 residues. Per the germline V gene, CDR1 is KGHSH and CDR2 is LQKENI. Trimming at V came to 4 bases and at J to 7 bases, leaving 9 bases not matched to a gene. CDR3 sequence (DNA): TGTGCCAGCTCACTACTAGGACAGGGGGCAGGGCAGCCCCAGCATTTT. Translation: CASSLLGQGAGQPQHF.

The chain couples TRBV12-5 to TRBJ1-1, with a weak D call TRBD1 (5 bases). Per the germline V gene, CDR1 is LGHNT and CDR2 is FRNRAP. V shed 8 bases and J shed 3 bases, with 7 bases lying between them. The CDR3 loop spans 11 amino acids. CDR3: CASSGDTEAFF. The CDR3 DNA follows: TGTGCTAGTTCGGGGGACACTGAAGCTTTCTTT.

The gene calls are TRBV7-9 and TRBJ2-1; D gene uncertain. From germline, CDR1 is SEHNR and CDR2 FQNEAQ (reference sequence). The CDR3 runs to 12 residues. V lost 1 base, J lost 7 bases, and 5 bases lay in between. The CDR3 nucleotides are TGTGCCAGCAGCTTAGTATTTAATGAGCAGTTCTTC. Its translation: CASSLVFNEQFF. Supplemented by reference TRBV7-9 and TRBJ2-1, the full variable domain reads DTGVSQNPRHKITKRGQNVTFRCDPISEHNRLYWYRQTLGQGPEFLTYFQNEAQLEKSRLLSDRFSAERPKGSFSTLEIQRTEQGDSAMYLCASSLVFNEQFFGPGTRLTVL.

This chain uses TRBV25-1 with TRBJ2-3; D not resolved. V lost 1 base and J lost 2, with 10 bases in between. CDR1 is MGHDK and CDR2 is SYGVNS in the germline V gene. CDR3 length: 15 amino acids. CDR3 in amino acids: CASSEFLLNTDTQYF. The CDR3 region has the DNA TGTGCCAGCAGTGAATTTCTATTAAACACAGATACGCAGTATTTT.

This chain joins TRBV5-1 and TRBJ1-5; tentatively, D is TRBD1 (5 bases). This CDR3 comprises 14 residues. Trimming left V 2 bases short and J 7 bases short, with 13 bases between. Germline V gene data show CDR1 as SGHRS and CDR2 as YFSETQ. The CDR3 is CASSLRGSKQPQHF. The CDR3 region has the DNA TGCGCCAGCAGCTTACGGGGGAGTAAGCAGCCCCAGCATTTT.

This chain connects TRBV9 to TRBJ2-1, with 7 bases identical to TRBD1. Germline CDR1 reads SGDLS; CDR2 reads YYNGEE. The CDR3 totals 16 residues. V lost 0 bases and J lost 9; bases outside the gene matches: 12. CDR3 sequence reads: CASSVVRAGGRGEQFF. The CDR3 region has the DNA TGTGCCAGCAGCGTAGTCAGGGCAGGGGGTAGGGGTGAGCAGTTCTTC.

The chain recombines TRBV10-3 with TRBJ2-7, with 10 bases lining up with TRBD1. J gave up 5 bases and V 6 bases, and 4 bases lay outside the gene matches. The germline gives CDR1 ENHRY, CDR2 SYGVKD. CDR3 length: 13 residues. In DNA form, the CDR3 reads TGTGCCATCAGAGGGACAGGGGAAAACGAGCAGTACTTC. As protein: CAIRGTGENEQYF.

This clone occurred a few times. This chain connects TRBV9 to TRBJ2-1; 7 nucleotides match TRBD1. The V and J ends lost 0 bases and 10 bases, in that order; junction bases with no gene match: 10. This CDR3 has 15 amino acids. CDR1 and CDR2 from the germline V gene are SGDLS and YYNGEE. The CDR3: CASSVAGETGQEQFF. CDR3 nucleotides: TGTGCCAGCAGCGTAGCTGGGGAGACAGGGCAAGAGCAGTTCTTC.

The rearrangement links TRBV30 to TRBJ1-2, with D uncertain. Germline-derived CDR1 and CDR2 are GTSNPN and SVGIG (reference sequence). V shed 0 bases and J shed 7 bases, with 9 bases lying between them. This CDR3 region has 12 residues. CDR3 residues: CAWSVRAGGYTF. Here the CDR3 DNA reads TGTGCCTGGAGTGTACGGGCGGGTGGCTACACCTTC.

The gene calls are TRBV6-6 and TRBJ1-4; 7 nucleotides agree with TRBD1. This CDR3 spans 14 amino acids. CDR1 and CDR2 from the germline V gene are MNHNY and SVGAGI (reference sequence). V lost 5 bases and J lost 7; bases outside the gene matches: 7. CDR3 in amino acids: CASSPPGGIEKLFF. The CDR3 DNA sequence: TGTGCCAGCAGTCCCCCAGGGGGTATTGAAAAACTGTTTTTT.

In nucleotides, the CDR3 is TGTGCCAGCAGTGAAAGACAGGGGTTGAGGGGCTACACCTTC. Translated: CASSERQGLRGYTF. The chain combines TRBV6-1 with TRBJ1-2, with 8 bases matching TRBD1. CDR1 and CDR2 (germline): MNHNS, SASEGT. Germline trimming cut 2 bases from V and 8 bases from J; bases unmatched to any gene: 7. The CDR3 totals 14 residues.

The V and J genes are TRBV2 and TRBJ2-7; perhaps TRBD1 as D (7 bases). The CDR3 loop spans 13 amino acids. Trimming pared 7 bases from V and 7 bases from J, leaving 17 bases between. From germline, CDR1 is SNHLY and CDR2 FYNNEI. The CDR3 DNA reads as TGTGCCAGCAAGTCCCAGGGGGGACTGGAGCAGTACTTC. Its protein is CASKSQGGLEQYF.

The chain joins TRBV29-1 to TRBJ2-1; perhaps TRBD1 as D (6 bases). The V gene's germline CDR1 is SQVTM and CDR2 ANQGSEA. CDR3 length equals 14 residues. The V end was cut by 0 bases, the J end by 7 bases, with 13 bases between. The CDR3 here is CSVEDQDRSNEQFF. CDR3 sequence (DNA): TGCAGCGTTGAAGATCAAGACAGGAGTAATGAGCAGTTCTTC.